The present entry profiles one T cell receptor (beta chain) with its context. V gave up 9 bases and J gave up 0 bases, with 15 bases separating them. The CDR3 extends over 15 amino acids. Per the germline V gene, CDR1 is MNHEY and CDR2 is SVGAGI. The data originate from a study of CD8 T cells in Susac syndrome. Negative magnetic isolation gave CD8+ and CD4+ cells; FACS enriched CD8+ TEMRA. Reverse transcription of roughly 0.5 to 1 ug RNA was carried out with random hexamers. Each CDR3 protein gets one entry after TCRdb re-called the immunoSEQ multiplex PCR reads with MiXCR. The table records 160,000 or so distinct CDR3 sequences, approximately 94% of them present only once.

V usage is TRBV6-5 and J usage is TRBJ1-5; no reliable D call. The sample taken for sequencing was CD4+ T cells from PBMCs. The source is a human donor with multiple sclerosis. In DNA form, the CDR3 reads TGTGCCAGTCGGGCGTTTCTCTATAGCAATCAGCCCCAGCATTTT. Protein sequence: CASRAFLYSNQPQHF.